The 29 T cell receptor beta chains listed next were all sequenced from one sample in a study of cytomegalovirus exposure and HLA in healthy donors. A multiplex PCR was run with 60 Vbeta primers and 13 Jbeta primers. Clones were sequenced by immunoSEQ multiplex PCR, and TCRdb holds only the in-frame ones, with some missing. The data contain about 96,000 clones, 65% to 80% of them seen just once; the ten biggest clones take up 2.5% to 3.5%. The sequencing input was PBMCs. The source of these receptors is a female donor in good health and CMV-seropositive.

The chain links TRBV20-1 to TRBJ1-2; D uncertain. The V end lost 6 bases, the J end lost 2 bases, and 7 bases lay between the germline ends. Germline values: CDR1 DFQATT, CDR2 SNEGSKA (reference sequence). This CDR3 contains 11 residues. DNA of the CDR3: TGCAGTGCGGCGGGAAACTATGGCTACACCTTC. This translates into CSAAGNYGYTF.

This chain joins TRBV5-1 and TRBJ2-3; D might be TRBD2 (6 bases). This CDR3 is 16 amino acids long. V lost 0 bases and J 0 bases, leaving 11 bases between the germline ends. Per germline, CDR1 SGHRS and CDR2 YFSETQ. DNA for the CDR3: TGCGCCAGCAGCTTGGGAGCGGGCACTAGCACAGATACGCAGTATTTT. Its protein product is CASSLGAGTSTDTQYF.

This clone was seen many times. The V call is TRBV20-1, the J call TRBJ1-1, with TRBD1 identical over 8 bases. V lost 2 bases and J lost 11; bases outside the gene matches: 4. The V gene's germline CDR1 is DFQATT and CDR2 SNEGSKA (reference sequence). The CDR3 runs 11 residues. The CDR3 spells CSARPGGYAFF. The CDR3 nucleotides are TGCAGTGCTAGACCAGGGGGCTACGCTTTCTTT.

This clone was picked up a small number of times. The chain is built from TRBV4-1 and TRBJ1-4; 9 positions match TRBD1. The V segment lost 1 base and the J segment 8 bases; nucleotides outside the gene matches: 5. CDR1 is MGHRA, CDR2 YSYEKL, per germline. The CDR3 loop spans 15 amino acids. The CDR3 here is CASSQVGTGMEKLFF. DNA of the CDR3: TGCGCCAGCAGCCAAGTCGGGACAGGGATGGAAAAACTGTTTTTT.

This clone was seen just once. The chain is built from TRBV5-1 and TRBJ2-3, with a weak D call TRBD2 (6 bases). CDR1 is SGHRS, CDR2 YFSETQ, per germline. The CDR3 is made up of 12 amino acids. The V end lost 4 bases, the J end lost 10 bases, and 13 bases lay between the germline ends. CDR3 sequence (DNA): TGCGCCAGCAGCCGAGTAGGGGAGGCGCAGTATTTT. Protein: CASSRVGEAQYF.

The CDR3 region has the DNA TGTGCCAGCAGCTTAGCGGCGGAATCACCCCTCCACTTT. Its protein is CASSLAAESPLHF. V gene TRBV7-9 combines with J gene TRBJ1-6; D is uncertain. CDR1 is SEHNR, CDR2 FQNEAQ, per germline (reference sequence). The CDR3 extends over 13 amino acids. V was clipped by 0 bases and J by 10 bases, with 7 bases between them. The full variable domain, with the rest looked up from reference TRBV7-9 and TRBJ1-6, is DTGVSQNPRHKITKRGQNVTFRCDPISEHNRLYWYRQTLGQGPEFLTYFQNEAQLEKSRLLSDRFSAERPKGSFSTLEIQRTEQGDSAMYLCASSLAAESPLHFGNGTRLTVT.

The CDR3 region has the DNA TGCGCCAGCAGTAGGAGTGAGGGCCAGACCCTCCACGAGCAGTACTTC. Amino acids: CASSRSEGQTLHEQYF. The chain joins TRBV23-1 to TRBJ2-7; D perhaps matches TRBD2 (5 bases). TRBV23-1 is labeled an ORF, and its function is uncertain. The CDR3 is 16 amino acids. The V and J ends lost 5 bases and 5 bases respectively, with 22 bases between them.

The genes are TRBV19 and TRBJ2-2, with TRBD2 identical over 7 bases. CDR1 is LNHDA, CDR2 SQIVND, per germline (reference sequence). Trimming at V came to 5 bases and at J to 7 bases, leaving 4 bases not matched to a gene. The CDR3 runs 13 residues. CDR3 in DNA: TGTGCCAGTAGTTCTCGGGGGGTCGGGGAGCTGTTTTTT. It encodes CASSSRGVGELFF.

In DNA, the CDR3 is TGTGCCAGCAGCCAAGCGGGAGACCCCATCAATGAGCAGTTCTTC. Protein sequence: CASSQAGDPINEQFF. The chain uses TRBV6-5 and TRBJ2-1, with 8 nucleotides matching TRBD2. The CDR3 is 15 amino acids. The V gene's germline CDR1 is MNHEY and CDR2 SVGAGI. J lost 6 bases, V lost 6 bases, and 10 bases had no gene match.

The chain carries TRBV30 and TRBJ1-2; tentative D call: TRBD1 (5 bases). CDR1 is GTSNPN and CDR2 is SVGIG in the germline V gene (reference sequence). This CDR3 comprises 16 residues. V was pared by 4 bases and J by 2 bases, with 20 bases between. Here the CDR3 DNA reads TGTGCCTGGAAGTGGCGCGCAGGGTCACAAAACTATGGCTACACCTTC. It is translated as CAWKWRAGSQNYGYTF.

This chain uses TRBV5-1 with TRBJ2-1; 8 nucleotides align to TRBD1. This CDR3 is built from 14 residues. The V gene end was trimmed by 1 base and the J gene end by 8 bases; junction bases not matched to a gene: 5. Germline V gene data show CDR1 as SGHRS and CDR2 as YFSETQ. The CDR3 coding sequence is TGCGCCAGCAGCTTGCAGGGGGCGACGGATGAGCAGTTCTTC. This gives the protein CASSLQGATDEQFF.

The table lists this clone with a count of one. The rearrangement uses TRBV9 and TRBJ2-6; no clear D gene. This CDR3 region has 13 residues. Germline V gene sequence: CDR1 SGDLS, CDR2 YYNGEE. V dropped 4 bases and J dropped 3 bases, with 5 bases sitting between them. The CDR3 reads CASSPGGANVLTF. In DNA form, the CDR3 reads TGTGCCAGCAGCCCAGGTGGGGCCAACGTCCTGACTTTC.

The rearrangement joins TRBV7-2 to TRBJ2-7; 11 nucleotides agree with TRBD2. V shed 5 bases, J shed 7 bases, and the junction held 13 bases outside the gene matches. Germline V gene sequence: CDR1 SGHTA, CDR2 FQGNSA. The CDR3 loop spans 16 amino acids. The CDR3 DNA reads as TGTGCCAGCAGCGTCACTAGCGGGAGCTCGATGTTGGAGCAGTACTTC. Translating gives CASSVTSGSSMLEQYF. The whole variable domain, filled in from reference TRBV7-2 and TRBJ2-7, reads GAGVSQSPSNKVTEKGKDVELRCDPISGHTALYWYRQSLGQGLEFLIYFQGNSAPDKSGLPSDRFSAERTGGSVSTLTIQRTQQEDSAVYLCASSVTSGSSMLEQYFGPGTRLTVT.

This sequence joins TRBV7-9 and TRBJ1-3, with D unclear. The CDR3 is 14 amino acids. Trimming pared 4 bases from V and 4 bases from J, leaving 11 bases between. Per germline, CDR1 SEHNR and CDR2 FQNEAQ (reference sequence). The CDR3 sequence: CASSSAGSGNTIYF. CDR3 DNA sequence: TGTGCCAGCAGCTCCGCAGGCTCCGGAAACACCATATATTTT.

CDR3: CASRETGSSSPLHF. The CDR3 DNA is TGTGCCAGCAGGGAAACAGGGTCTAGTTCACCCCTCCACTTT. V and J are TRBV2 and TRBJ1-6; a weak D match, TRBD1 (6 bases). V dropped 6 bases and J dropped 9 bases, with 15 bases sitting between them. CDR1 is SNHLY and CDR2 is FYNNEI in the germline V gene. CDR3 length equals 14 residues. The full variable domain, its missing parts supplied by reference TRBV2 and TRBJ1-6, is EPEVTQTPSHQVTQMGQEVILRCVPISNHLYFYWYRQILGQKVEFLVSFYNNEISEKSEIFDDQFSVERPDGSNFTLKIRSTKLEDSAMYFCASRETGSSSPLHFGNGTRLTVT.

In this sample, this clone turned up a few times. The V gene is TRBV5-4, the J gene TRBJ1-1, with 8 bases aligning to TRBD1. With V trimmed by 0 bases and J by 3 bases, 4 bases remained unmatched. This CDR3 has 15 residues. In germline, CDR1 is SGHNT, CDR2 YYREEE (reference sequence). The CDR3 spells CASSLGNRGDTEAFF. CDR3 sequence (DNA): TGTGCCAGCAGCTTGGGTAACAGGGGGGACACTGAAGCTTTCTTT.

In this sample, this clone turned up once. This chain joins TRBV4-3 and TRBJ2-2, with D tentatively TRBD2 (7 bases). This CDR3 region has 17 residues. Germline assignment: CDR1 LGHNA and CDR2 YSLEER. Trimming removed 2 bases at V and 1 base at J, with 14 bases between. The CDR3 sequence is CASSQIGGGGNTGELFF. The CDR3 region has the DNA TGCGCCAGCAGCCAAATCGGGGGCGGGGGGAACACCGGGGAGCTGTTTTTT.

V and J are TRBV6-5 and TRBJ1-1; a possible D gene is TRBD1 (6 bases). V was pared by 5 bases and J by 7 bases, with 14 bases between. The CDR3 is 13 amino acids. Germline lookup yields CDR1 MNHEY and CDR2 SVGAGI. This CDR3 is CASSPRTADEAFF. The CDR3 DNA reads as TGTGCCAGCAGTCCCCGGACAGCCGATGAAGCTTTCTTT.

The rearrangement uses TRBV6-8 and TRBJ1-5; 8 bases fit TRBD1. Germline CDR1 reads MNHGY; CDR2 reads SAAAGT. This CDR3 has 16 amino acids. The CDR3: CAGQADSLPGDQPQHF. The CDR3 nucleotides are TGTGCGGGACAGGCAGACTCCCTCCCAGGCGATCAGCCCCAGCATTTT.

The rearrangement joins TRBV6-1 to TRBJ2-7; the match to TRBD1 covers 7 bases. The CDR3 totals 13 residues. Germline CDR1 reads MNHNS; CDR2 reads SASEGT. V was clipped by 6 bases and J by 7 bases; unmatched bases: 9. The CDR3 DNA is TGTGCCAGCAGCTCCCTGGACAGGCGGGAGCAGTACTTC. It is translated as CASSSLDRREQYF.

The CDR3 DNA is TGTGCCTGGAGTGCGCTCCTTCCGGGACTAACGGATTCTGAAGCTTTCTTT. This translates into CAWSALLPGLTDSEAFF. V gene TRBV30 combines with J gene TRBJ1-1; TRBD1 is a possible D gene (5 bases). Per germline, CDR1 GTSNPN and CDR2 SVGIG (reference sequence). V dropped 1 base and J dropped 6 bases, with 24 bases sitting between them. The CDR3 has 17 residues.

The V call is TRBV21-1, the J call TRBJ1-1; TRBD1, the D gene given by the table, was not confirmed from the DNA. TRBV21-1 is classified as a pseudogene. There are 14 residues in the CDR3. The CDR3 loop is CASSNGEQGTEAFF. The CDR3 DNA reads TGTGCCAGCAGCAATGGGGAACAGGGAACTGAAGCTTTCTTT.

CDR3 region: CASTPDRVGEKLFF. The CDR3 DNA follows: TGTGCCAGCACCCCGGACAGGGTGGGTGAAAAACTGTTTTTT. This chain uses TRBV28 with TRBJ1-4; 8 nucleotides match TRBD1. From germline, CDR1 is MDHEN and CDR2 SYDVKM. The CDR3 totals 14 residues. The V gene end was trimmed by 7 bases and the J gene end by 7 bases; junction bases not matched to a gene: 8.

This clone came up a few times. The rearrangement joins TRBV6-1 to TRBJ1-2; D is unclear. V was clipped by 1 base and J by 3 bases, with 9 bases between them. The CDR3 sequence is 14 residues long. Germline assignment: CDR1 MNHNS and CDR2 SASEGT. DNA of the CDR3: TGTGCCAGCAGTGAAGGTCATACTTACTATGGCTACACCTTC. Amino acids: CASSEGHTYYGYTF.

The rearrangement uses TRBV4-3 and TRBJ2-7, with D maybe TRBD1 (5 bases). CDR1 and CDR2 from the germline V gene are LGHNA and YSLEER. V lost 0 bases, J lost 2 bases, and 14 bases lay in between. This CDR3 is built from 16 residues. CDR3 DNA sequence: TGCGCCAGCAGCCAAGATTCGGCAGGGAAGGCCTACGAGCAGTACTTC. It specifies CASSQDSAGKAYEQYF.

The J gene is TRBJ2-7, the V gene TRBV25-1, with TRBD1 matching 11 bases. Trimming took 10 bases from V and 7 from J; bases not matched to a gene: 6. Germline V gene data show CDR1 as MGHDK and CDR2 as SYGVNS. The CDR3 extends over 12 amino acids. In DNA form, the CDR3 reads TGTGCCACAGGACAGGGGGCGCGGGAGCAGTACTTC. Translation: CATGQGAREQYF.

This clone has more than one count but fewer than ten. The chain uses TRBV6-1 and TRBJ2-7, with TRBD2 as a possible D gene (5 bases). V was cut by 7 bases and J by 0 bases, with 16 bases left in between. The V gene's germline CDR1 is MNHNS and CDR2 SASEGT. This CDR3 region has 15 residues. CDR3 DNA: TGTGCCAGCATTCCGGCGGGTGGGATCTCCTACGAGCAGTACTTC. This sequence encodes CASIPAGGISYEQYF.

The gene calls are TRBV4-1 and TRBJ1-5, with D hard to call. This CDR3 comprises 14 residues. The V gene's germline CDR1 is MGHRA and CDR2 YSYEKL. The V end was cut by 7 bases, the J end by 3 bases, with 13 bases between. The CDR3, as DNA: TGCGCCAGCACCCCAACCCGGGTCAATCAGCCCCAGCATTTT. Its translation is CASTPTRVNQPQHF.

This chain joins TRBV6-5 and TRBJ1-6; no clear D. Germline V gene sequence: CDR1 MNHEY, CDR2 SVGAGI. The CDR3 runs 15 residues. V lost 6 bases, J lost 8 bases, and 17 bases lay in between. CDR3 loop: CASSRGRGLDSPLHF. The CDR3 DNA reads TGTGCCAGCAGCCGAGGAAGAGGGCTGGATTCACCCCTCCACTTT.